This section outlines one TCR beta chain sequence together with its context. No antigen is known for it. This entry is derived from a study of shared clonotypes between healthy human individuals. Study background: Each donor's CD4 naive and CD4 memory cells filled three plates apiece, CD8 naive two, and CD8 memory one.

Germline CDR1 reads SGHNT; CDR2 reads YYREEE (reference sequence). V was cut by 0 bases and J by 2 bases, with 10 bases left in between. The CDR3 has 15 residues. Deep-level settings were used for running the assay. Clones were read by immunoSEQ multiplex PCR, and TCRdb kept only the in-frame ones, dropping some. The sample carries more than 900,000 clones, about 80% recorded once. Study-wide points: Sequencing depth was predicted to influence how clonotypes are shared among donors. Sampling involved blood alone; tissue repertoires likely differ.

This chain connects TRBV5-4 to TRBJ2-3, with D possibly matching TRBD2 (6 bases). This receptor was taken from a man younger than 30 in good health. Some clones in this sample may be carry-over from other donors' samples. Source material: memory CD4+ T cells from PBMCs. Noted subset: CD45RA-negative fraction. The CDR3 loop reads CASSLGGAVTDTQYF. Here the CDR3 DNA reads TGTGCCAGCAGCTTGGGCGGGGCCGTCACAGATACGCAGTATTTT.